This T cell receptor beta chain was documented in a study of PD-1 blockade in classical Hodgkin lymphoma. General observations from the study: Why the repertoires differ is still unclear, perhaps disease activity or prior therapy. The study found that TCR diversity rose significantly by C4D1 in CD4+ but not CD8+ cells.

Looked up from germline, CDR1 is LNHDA and CDR2 is SQIVND (reference sequence). CDR3 length: 15 residues. The V segment lost 5 bases and the J segment 4 bases; nucleotides outside the gene matches: 7. About this clone: Its specificity is not known.

The table came from immunoSEQ multiplex PCR; TCRdb's copy has only in-frame clones and leaves some out. The table records 25,000 to 30,000 clones, roughly 78% of them present only once. Sample time point: cycle 4 day 1 (C4D1), after less than 7 weeks of nivolumab. Relapse was seen in all patients after autologous stem cell transplantation, and brentuximab vedotin exposure was variable. The clonotype originates from a human donor with classical Hodgkin lymphoma. V is TRBV19 and J is TRBJ1-4, with TRBD1 identical over 7 bases. Material: peripheral blood mononuclear cells (PBMCs), obtained before the fourth cycle of nivolumab. This chain's CDR3 is CASSPSGQYNEKLFF. CDR3 in DNA: TGTGCCAGTAGTCCGTCGGGACAGTATAATGAAAAACTGTTTTTT. Variable domain in full (rest from reference TRBV19 and TRBJ1-4): DGGITQSPKYLFRKEGQNVTLSCEQNLNHDAMYWYRQDPGQGLRLIYYSQIVNDFQKGDIAEGYSVSREKKESFPLTVTSAQKNPTAFYLCASSPSGQYNEKLFFGSGTQLSVL.